Listed here are 31 T cell receptor beta chains from one sample, sequenced in a study of cytomegalovirus exposure and HLA in healthy donors. The PCR was carried out with 60 Vbeta primers and 13 Jbeta primers. Sequencing was performed with immunoSEQ multiplex PCR; in TCRdb, only in-frame clones are kept and a portion is missing. The data show hundreds of thousands of clones, with approximately 88% seen just once and 0.71% held by the top ten. The material sequenced was PBMCs. These receptors all stem from a boy aged 2 to 9 in good health and CMV-seronegative.

The CDR3 is CASSISVRQGVSEQYF. In DNA form, the CDR3 reads TGTGCCAGTAGTATTTCCGTCAGACAGGGGGTCTCCGAGCAGTACTTC. V gene TRBV19 combines with J gene TRBJ2-7, with 9 bases that match TRBD1. Germline loops: CDR1 LNHDA, CDR2 SQIVND (reference sequence). The V segment lost 3 bases and the J segment 6 bases; nucleotides outside the gene matches: 12. The CDR3 loop spans 16 amino acids.

The rearrangement links TRBV10-3 to TRBJ2-3; tentatively, D is TRBD2 (6 bases). Trimming cost V 2 bases and J 2 bases, with 11 bases left between them. This CDR3 region has 15 residues. CDR1 is ENHRY, CDR2 SYGVKD, per germline. The CDR3 is CAISETSGLTDTQYF. The DNA for the CDR3 is TGTGCCATCAGTGAGACCTCGGGACTCACAGATACGCAGTATTTT.

This clone has only a few counts. Mismatch with germline at one junction end may stem from a read error. This chain joins TRBV4-1 and TRBJ1-5; TRBD1 matches at 8 bases. This CDR3 spans 15 amino acids. Germline V gives CDR1 MGHRA, CDR2 YSYEKL. DNA of the CDR3: TGCGCCAGCAGCCAAGGCCCAGGGGGCAACCAGCCCCAGCATTTT. It yields the protein CASSQGPGGNQPQHF.

The chain has TRBV5-1 and TRBJ2-7; 9 bases map to TRBD2. Germline-derived CDR1 and CDR2 are SGHRS and YFSETQ. The CDR3 consists of 14 residues. V lost 3 bases, J lost 0 bases, and 1 base stayed unmatched. The CDR3 region has the DNA TGCGCCAGCAGCTATAGCGGGAGCTCCTACGAGCAGTACTTC. Its protein is CASSYSGSSYEQYF.

The chain has TRBV5-1 and TRBJ2-7, with 12 nucleotides matching TRBD1. Germline trimming cut 5 bases from V and 6 bases from J; bases unmatched to any gene: 6. There are 14 residues in the CDR3. The germline V gene encodes CDR1 SGHRS and CDR2 YFSETQ. The chain's CDR3 is CASSRGQGAREQYF. The CDR3 nucleotides are TGCGCCAGCAGTAGGGGACAGGGGGCGCGCGAGCAGTACTTC.

The chain is built from TRBV5-6 and TRBJ1-3, with D possibly being TRBD1 (6 bases). Germline values: CDR1 SGHDT, CDR2 YYEEEE. The CDR3 runs to 13 residues. The V and J ends lost 6 bases and 4 bases respectively, with 11 bases between them. The CDR3, as DNA: TGTGCCAGCACCCCTAGGGGGGGAAACACCATATATTTT. It is translated as CASTPRGGNTIYF.

The rearrangement uses TRBV6-5 and TRBJ1-1; 8 positions match TRBD1. The V segment lost 5 bases and the J segment 3 bases; nucleotides outside the gene matches: 8. CDR3 length: 15 amino acids. Germline CDR1 is MNHEY and CDR2 is SVGAGI. CDR3: CASSPRTGLYTEAFF. CDR3 bases: TGTGCCAGCAGTCCGAGGACAGGGCTATACACTGAAGCTTTCTTT.

The rearrangement joins TRBV5-4 to TRBJ2-1, with 8 positions matching TRBD2. Germline-derived CDR1 and CDR2 are SGHNT and YYREEE (reference sequence). The CDR3 length is 16 residues. Trimming took 0 bases from V and 8 from J; bases not matched to a gene: 10. This CDR3 reads CASSLGTGGPSDEQFF. The CDR3 DNA is TGTGCCAGCAGCTTGGGGACGGGAGGGCCTTCCGATGAGCAGTTCTTC.

The rearrangement links TRBV25-1 to TRBJ2-5, with 8 nucleotides matching TRBD2. The junction had 8 bases not matched to a gene; V was cut back by 5 bases and J by 0 bases. Germline CDR1 MGHDK, CDR2 SYGVNS. The CDR3 totals 16 residues. CDR3 sequence: CASSPQRGGYQETQYF. CDR3 coding DNA: TGTGCCAGCAGTCCCCAACGGGGGGGATACCAAGAGACCCAGTACTTC.

The rearrangement joins TRBV6-5 to TRBJ2-7, with D possibly being TRBD1 (6 bases). Germline V gene lookup returns CDR1 MNHEY and CDR2 SVGAGI. Trimming removed 7 bases from V and 0 bases from J, with 13 bases in between. The CDR3 covers 14 residues. CDR3: CASTSGVPSYEQYF. DNA for the CDR3: TGTGCCAGCACCTCAGGGGTGCCCTCCTACGAGCAGTACTTC.

The V gene is TRBV12-5, the J gene TRBJ2-7; tentative D call: TRBD1 (6 bases). Germline V gives CDR1 LGHNT, CDR2 FRNRAP. This CDR3 contains 15 residues. V lost 5 bases to trimming and J lost 2 bases, with 16 bases between them. In DNA form, the CDR3 reads TGTGCTAGTGGTCCCGACAGGAGTTTCACCTACGAGCAGTACTTC. This sequence encodes CASGPDRSFTYEQYF.

The chain has TRBV19 and TRBJ1-4, with 7 bases identical to TRBD1. J lost 3 bases, V lost 1 base, and 8 bases had no gene match. CDR1 is LNHDA and CDR2 is SQIVND in the germline V gene (reference sequence). The CDR3 loop spans 17 amino acids. In DNA, the CDR3 is TGTGCCAGTAGTATAGGACAGGGTGTCCTGGCTAATGAAAAACTGTTTTTT. Encoded protein: CASSIGQGVLANEKLFF.

The CDR3 nucleotides are TGTGCCAGCAGGCAAGACAGGAGCTCTGGAAACACCATATATTTT. Residues: CASRQDRSSGNTIYF. The chain recombines TRBV27 with TRBJ1-3; TRBD1 is a possible D gene (6 bases). CDR3 length equals 15 residues. Germline loops: CDR1 MNHEY, CDR2 SMNVEV (reference sequence). The ends were cut back, 6 bases at V and 0 bases at J, with 12 bases in the middle.

V is TRBV6-1 and J is TRBJ1-2, with D perhaps TRBD1 (6 bases). Germline lookup yields CDR1 MNHNS and CDR2 SASEGT. This CDR3 has 14 residues. The V and J ends lost 4 bases and 8 bases respectively, with 17 bases between them. The CDR3 DNA reads TGTGCCAGCAGTGTGGGAGGGGGAGGGAGCGGCTACACCTTC. It encodes CASSVGGGGSGYTF.

The genes are TRBV5-1 and TRBJ1-3; unclear D gene. The CDR3 is made up of 16 amino acids. Germline V gene data show CDR1 as SGHRS and CDR2 as YFSETQ. V was clipped by 4 bases and J by 4 bases, with 18 bases between them. The CDR3 DNA sequence: TGCGCCAGCAGCCAAAGCGGACTAACGGCGGGAAACACCATATATTTT. It encodes CASSQSGLTAGNTIYF.

The chain joins TRBV18 to TRBJ1-5; no reliable D call. The germline gives CDR1 KGHSH, CDR2 LQKENI. This CDR3 has 15 residues. Deletions cut 1 base from V and 7 bases from J, with 14 bases between. The CDR3 nucleotides are TGTGCCAGCTCACCACTGCGGGGTGTGGGGCAGCCCCAGCATTTT. Amino acid sequence: CASSPLRGVGQPQHF.

The chain carries TRBV11-1 and TRBJ2-2, with 8 positions matching TRBD2. CDR1 and CDR2 (germline): SGHAT, FQDESV (reference sequence). CDR3 size: 16 residues. The trim removed 5 bases at V and 4 bases at J, leaving 9 bases unmatched. The CDR3 nucleotides are TGTGCCAGCAGCCGAAAGCGGGGGCGGGGCACCGGGGAGCTGTTTTTT. Its translation is CASSRKRGRGTGELFF.

The chain links TRBV27 to TRBJ2-7; 8 bases align to TRBD2. Germline V CDR1 and CDR2: MNHEY, SMNVEV (reference sequence). This CDR3 comprises 15 residues. J gave up 0 bases and V 5 bases, and 6 bases lay outside the gene matches. The CDR3 protein is CASSVSGASSYEQYF. CDR3 coding DNA: TGTGCCAGCAGTGTTAGCGGGGCAAGCTCCTACGAGCAGTACTTC.

CDR3 in amino acids: CASSLRYNEQFF. CDR3 in DNA: TGTGCCAGCAGCTTACGGTACAATGAGCAGTTCTTC. The rearrangement joins TRBV7-6 to TRBJ2-1; D unresolved. Trimming pared 2 bases from V and 4 bases from J, leaving 3 bases between. The CDR3 spans 12 residues. Germline assignment: CDR1 SGHVS and CDR2 FNYEAQ.

The chain carries TRBV6-1 and TRBJ2-7; 8 bases fit TRBD2. The V gene end was trimmed by 2 bases and the J gene end by 1 base; junction bases not matched to a gene: 7. This CDR3 has 16 amino acids. Germline CDR1 reads MNHNS; CDR2 reads SASEGT. CDR3 sequence (DNA): TGTGCCAGCAGTGAAATCAGCGGGGGATTTTCCTACGAGCAGTACTTC. Translating it yields CASSEISGGFSYEQYF.

The chain couples TRBV10-3 to TRBJ2-7; 11 nucleotides align to TRBD2. CDR1 and CDR2 (germline): ENHRY, SYGVKD. The CDR3 sequence is 14 residues long. Trimming at V came to 6 bases and at J to 3 bases, leaving 4 bases not matched to a gene. The CDR3 nucleotides are TGTGCCATCAGACATACTAGCGGGAGCTACGAGCAGTACTTC. Translation gives CAIRHTSGSYEQYF.

The V and J genes are TRBV4-1 and TRBJ2-7, with D possibly being TRBD2 (6 bases). V lost 0 bases to trimming and J lost 3 bases, with 12 bases between them. Germline CDR1 is MGHRA and CDR2 is YSYEKL. CDR3 length equals 15 residues. Here the CDR3 reads CASSQERGGYYEQYF. CDR3 coding DNA: TGCGCCAGCAGCCAAGAACGGGGAGGCTACTACGAGCAGTACTTC.

Notes on this clone: The sample has other DNA sequences that encode this CDR3 too. This sequence joins TRBV9 and TRBJ1-3; D is unresolved. Germline CDR1 reads SGDLS; CDR2 reads YYNGEE. The CDR3 sequence is 14 residues long. V dropped 3 bases and J dropped 0 bases, with 7 bases sitting between them. The CDR3 reads CASSAQASGNTIYF. The CDR3 DNA reads TGTGCCAGCAGCGCCCAAGCCTCTGGAAACACCATATATTTT.

This sequence joins TRBV4-1 and TRBJ1-1; 8 bases map to TRBD1. The CDR3 spans 18 residues. Trimming removed 4 bases from V and 1 base from J; junction bases left unmatched: 14. CDR1 MGHRA and CDR2 YSYEKL come from the germline V gene. CDR3 residues: CASSPLAGTGGKNTEAFF. CDR3 sequence (DNA): TGCGCCAGCAGCCCCCTGGCGGGGACAGGCGGTAAGAACACTGAAGCTTTCTTT.

This clone turned up a few times. The chain carries TRBV4-2 and TRBJ1-1, with 8 bases fitting TRBD1. The V segment lost 0 bases and the J segment 1 base; nucleotides outside the gene matches: 10. The CDR3 totals 18 residues. In germline, CDR1 is LGHNA, CDR2 YNFKEQ. CDR3 bases: TGTGCCAGCAGCCAAGAAGTGTGGACAGGGCAGGGGAACACTGAAGCTTTCTTT. It is translated as CASSQEVWTGQGNTEAFF.

The gene calls are TRBV6-5 and TRBJ2-6; TRBD2 might be the D (6 bases). The V end lost 6 bases, the J end lost 2 bases, and 8 bases lay between the germline ends. This CDR3 comprises 14 residues. Looked up from germline, CDR1 is MNHEY and CDR2 is SVGAGI. The CDR3 nucleotides are TGTGCCAGCAGGCGGGATACTGGGGCCAACGTCCTGACTTTC. It is translated as CASRRDTGANVLTF.

The J gene is TRBJ2-3, the V gene TRBV6-5, with unresolved D. V shed 2 bases and J shed 2 bases, with 5 bases lying between them. The CDR3 loop spans 13 amino acids. The germline CDR1 and CDR2 sequences are MNHEY and SVGAGI. In DNA form, the CDR3 reads TGTGCCAGCAGTTACCACTCCACAGATACGCAGTATTTT. Residues: CASSYHSTDTQYF.

For the CDR3, the DNA is TGCAGCGTTTTAGGACAGTCCATGAACACTGAAGCTTTCTTT. It translates to CSVLGQSMNTEAFF. The genes are TRBV29-1 and TRBJ1-1; D perhaps matches TRBD1 (6 bases). With 5 bases removed from V and 0 bases from J, the gap between germline ends came to 13 bases. CDR1 is SQVTM, CDR2 ANQGSEA, per germline. The CDR3 spans 14 residues.

The rearrangement uses TRBV5-4 and TRBJ2-1; no firm D call. V lost 0 bases and J lost 8, with 6 bases in between. From germline, CDR1 is SGHNT and CDR2 YYREEE (reference sequence). The CDR3 totals 12 residues. CDR3 DNA sequence: TGTGCCAGCAGCTTGGAAGCCTATGAGCAGTTCTTC. This translates into CASSLEAYEQFF.

This rearrangement joins TRBV19 to TRBJ2-7; D is unclear. V was pared by 11 bases and J by 4 bases, with 6 bases between. The CDR3 consists of 9 residues. In germline, CDR1 is LNHDA, CDR2 SQIVND (reference sequence). This CDR3 is CAFPYEQYF. The CDR3 nucleotides read TGTGCCTTTCCTTACGAGCAGTACTTC. The full variable domain, completed using reference TRBV19 and TRBJ2-7, is DGGITQSPKYLFRKEGQNVTLSCEQNLNHDAMYWYRQDPGQGLRLIYYSQIVNDFQKGDIAEGYSVSREKKESFPLTVTSAQKNPTAFYLCAFPYEQYFGPGTRLTVT.

The chain has TRBV5-4 and TRBJ2-3; TRBD2 matches at 8 bases. CDR1 is SGHNT, CDR2 YYREEE, per germline (reference sequence). V gave up 4 bases and J gave up 1 base; unmatched junction bases: 14. CDR3 length equals 18 residues. The CDR3 sequence: CASSQGLGGSSGTDTQYF. The CDR3 DNA reads as TGTGCCAGCAGCCAGGGACTAGGGGGTTCAAGTGGCACAGATACGCAGTATTTT.